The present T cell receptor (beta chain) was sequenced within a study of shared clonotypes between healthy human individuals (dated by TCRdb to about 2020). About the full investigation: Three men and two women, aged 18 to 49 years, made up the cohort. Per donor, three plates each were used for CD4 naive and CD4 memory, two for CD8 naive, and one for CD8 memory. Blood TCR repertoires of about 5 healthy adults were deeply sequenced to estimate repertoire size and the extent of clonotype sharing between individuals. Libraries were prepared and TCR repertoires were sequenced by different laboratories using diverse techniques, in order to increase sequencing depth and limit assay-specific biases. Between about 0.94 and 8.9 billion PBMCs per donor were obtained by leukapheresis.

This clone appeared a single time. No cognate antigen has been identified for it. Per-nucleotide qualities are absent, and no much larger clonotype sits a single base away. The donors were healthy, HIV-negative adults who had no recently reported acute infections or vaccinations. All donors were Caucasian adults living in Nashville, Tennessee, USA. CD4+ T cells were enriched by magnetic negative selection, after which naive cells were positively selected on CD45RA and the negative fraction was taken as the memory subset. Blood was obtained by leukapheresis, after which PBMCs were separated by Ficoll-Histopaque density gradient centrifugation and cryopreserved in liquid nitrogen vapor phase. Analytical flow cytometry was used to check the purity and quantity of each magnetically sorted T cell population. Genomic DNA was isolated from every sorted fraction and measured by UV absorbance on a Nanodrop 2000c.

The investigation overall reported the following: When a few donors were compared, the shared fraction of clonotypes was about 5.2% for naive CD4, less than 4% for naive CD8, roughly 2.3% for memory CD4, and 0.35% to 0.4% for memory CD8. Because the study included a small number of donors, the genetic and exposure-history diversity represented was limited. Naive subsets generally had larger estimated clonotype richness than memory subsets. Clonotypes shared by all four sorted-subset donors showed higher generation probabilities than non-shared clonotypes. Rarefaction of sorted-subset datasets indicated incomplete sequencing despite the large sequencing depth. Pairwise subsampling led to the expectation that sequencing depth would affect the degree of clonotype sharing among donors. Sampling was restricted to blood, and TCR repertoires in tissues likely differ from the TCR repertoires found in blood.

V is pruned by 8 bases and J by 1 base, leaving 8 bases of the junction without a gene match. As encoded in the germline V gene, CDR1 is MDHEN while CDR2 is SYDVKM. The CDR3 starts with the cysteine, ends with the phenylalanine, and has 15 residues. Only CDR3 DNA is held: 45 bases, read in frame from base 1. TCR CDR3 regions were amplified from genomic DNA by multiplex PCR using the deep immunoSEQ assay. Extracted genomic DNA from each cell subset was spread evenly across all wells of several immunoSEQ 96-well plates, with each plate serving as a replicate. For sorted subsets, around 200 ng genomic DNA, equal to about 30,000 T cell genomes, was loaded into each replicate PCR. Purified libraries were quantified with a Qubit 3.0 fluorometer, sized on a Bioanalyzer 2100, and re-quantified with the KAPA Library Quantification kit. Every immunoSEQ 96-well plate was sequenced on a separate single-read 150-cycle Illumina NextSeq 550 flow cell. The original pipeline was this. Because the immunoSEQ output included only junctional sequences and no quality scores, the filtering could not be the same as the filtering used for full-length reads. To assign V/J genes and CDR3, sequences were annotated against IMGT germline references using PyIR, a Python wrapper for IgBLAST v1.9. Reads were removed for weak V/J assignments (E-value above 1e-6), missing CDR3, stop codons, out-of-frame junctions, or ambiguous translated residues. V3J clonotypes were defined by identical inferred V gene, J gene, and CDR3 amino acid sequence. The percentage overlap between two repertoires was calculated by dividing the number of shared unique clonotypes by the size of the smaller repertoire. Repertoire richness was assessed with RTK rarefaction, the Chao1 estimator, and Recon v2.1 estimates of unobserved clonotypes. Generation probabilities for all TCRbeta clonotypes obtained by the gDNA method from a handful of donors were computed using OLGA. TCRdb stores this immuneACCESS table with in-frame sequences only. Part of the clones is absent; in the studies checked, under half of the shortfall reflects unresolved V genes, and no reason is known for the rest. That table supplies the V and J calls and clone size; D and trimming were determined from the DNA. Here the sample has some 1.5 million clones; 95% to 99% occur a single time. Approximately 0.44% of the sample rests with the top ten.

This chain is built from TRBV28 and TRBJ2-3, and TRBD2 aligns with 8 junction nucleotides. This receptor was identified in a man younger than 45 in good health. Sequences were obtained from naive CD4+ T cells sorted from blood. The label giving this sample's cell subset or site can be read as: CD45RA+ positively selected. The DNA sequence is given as TGTGCCAGCCCTCCCGGGCGGGAGGGCACAGATACGCAGTATTTT. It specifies CASPPGREGTDTQYF.